Described below is a single T cell receptor (beta chain) sequence and its context. Its antigen is currently unknown. Per germline, CDR1 SGHRS and CDR2 YFSETQ. J lost 5 bases, V lost 4 bases, and 10 bases had no gene match. The CDR3 is 15 amino acids. This entry comes from a study of cytomegalovirus exposure and HLA in healthy donors. The PCR contained 60 Vbeta and 13 Jbeta primers. Produced via immunoSEQ multiplex PCR; TCRdb's table is partial and in-frame only. The table lists roughly 170,000 clones, 70% to 80% of them singletons, with 1.3% in the top ten. Study outcomes and limitations: Reported results showed that the classifier diagnosed cytomegalovirus status with high specificity and sensitivity. CMV serostatus alone was available as immune exposure information.

Sequences were obtained from PBMCs. The chain joins TRBV5-1 to TRBJ2-5; 8 bases align to TRBD2. The TCR comes from a man between 25 and 39 years old in good health and CMV-seronegative. CDR3 residues: CASSAQGLGGETQYF. Written as DNA, the CDR3 is TGCGCCAGCAGCGCCCAGGGACTAGGGGGGGAGACCCAGTACTTC. The full variable domain, in which reference TRBV5-1 and TRBJ2-5 provide the parts outside the CDR3, is KAGVTQTPRYLIKTRGQQVTLSCSPISGHRSVSWYQQTPGQGLQFLFEYFSETQRNKGNFPGRFSGRQFSNSRSEMNVSTLELGDSALYLCASSAQGLGGETQYFGPGTRLLVL.